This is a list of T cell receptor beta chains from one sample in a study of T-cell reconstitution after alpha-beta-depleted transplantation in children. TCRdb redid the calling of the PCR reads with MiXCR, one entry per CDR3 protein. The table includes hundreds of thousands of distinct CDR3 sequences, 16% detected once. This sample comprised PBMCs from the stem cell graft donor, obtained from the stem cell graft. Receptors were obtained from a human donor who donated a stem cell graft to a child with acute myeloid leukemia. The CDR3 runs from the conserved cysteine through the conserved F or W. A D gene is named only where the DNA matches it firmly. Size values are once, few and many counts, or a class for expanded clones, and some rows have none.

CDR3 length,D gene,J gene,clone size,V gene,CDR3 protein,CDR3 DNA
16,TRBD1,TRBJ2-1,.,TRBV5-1,CASSLVPRTGGNEQFF,TGCGCCAGCAGCTTGGTCCCCCGGACAGGGGGAAATGAGCAGTTCTTC
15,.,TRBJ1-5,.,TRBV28,CASSPRGGVRQPQHF,TGTGCCAGCAGCCCTAGGGGGGGGGTAAGGCAGCCCCAGCATTTT
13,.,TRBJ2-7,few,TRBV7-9,CASSLVDSHEQYF,TGTGCCAGCAGCTTAGTTGACAGCCACGAGCAGTACTTC
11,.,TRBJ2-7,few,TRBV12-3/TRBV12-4,CASSLHQEQYF,TGTGCCAGCAGTTTACACCAGGAGCAGTACTTC
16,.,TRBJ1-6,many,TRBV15,CATSLGESSYNSPLHF,TGTGCCACCAGCTTAGGGGAGAGCTCCTATAATTCACCCCTCCACTTT
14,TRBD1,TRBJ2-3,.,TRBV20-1,CSAFARTGRDTQYF,TGCAGTGCTTTTGCCAGGACAGGACGTGATACGCAGTATTTT
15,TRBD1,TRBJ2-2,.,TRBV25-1,CASSGETGYTGELFF,TGTGCCAGCAGTGGTGAGACAGGGTACACCGGGGAGCTGTTTTTT
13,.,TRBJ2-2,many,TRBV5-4,CAQRGGDGGELFF,TGTGCTCAGAGGGGCGGGGACGGCGGGGAGCTGTTTTTT
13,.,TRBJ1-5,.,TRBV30,CAWGTMGDQPQHF,TGTGCCTGGGGGACCATGGGGGATCAGCCCCAGCATTTT
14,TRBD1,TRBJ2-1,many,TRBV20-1,CSATSDRDINEQFF,TGCAGTGCTACCTCGGACAGGGATATCAATGAGCAGTTCTTC
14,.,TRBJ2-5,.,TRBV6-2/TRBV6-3,CASSYAGHQETQYF,TGTGCCAGCAGTTACGCAGGCCACCAAGAGACCCAGTACTTC
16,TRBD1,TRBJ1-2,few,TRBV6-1,CASSPTTGLDLYGYTF,TGTGCCAGCAGTCCAACGACAGGGCTCGACCTCTATGGCTACACCTTC
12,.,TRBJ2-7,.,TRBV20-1,CSARAGAYEQYF,TGCAGTGCTAGGGCAGGGGCCTACGAGCAGTACTTC
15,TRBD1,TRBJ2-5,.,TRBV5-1,CASPGETGGLKTQYF,TGCGCCAGCCCCGGAGAGACAGGGGGCTTAAAGACCCAGTACTTC
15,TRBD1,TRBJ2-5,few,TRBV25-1,CASSRTGEWGETQYF,TGTGCCAGCAGTCGGACAGGGGAATGGGGGGAGACCCAGTACTTC
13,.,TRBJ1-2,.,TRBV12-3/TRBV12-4,CASSFDRYYGYTF,TGTGCCAGCAGTTTCGACAGGTACTATGGCTACACCTTC
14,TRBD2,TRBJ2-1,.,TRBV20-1,CSASLAGIYNEQFF,TGCAGTGCTAGTTTAGCGGGCATCTACAATGAGCAGTTCTTC
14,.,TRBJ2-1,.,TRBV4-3,CASSQGAPYNEQFF,TGCGCCAGCAGCCAAGGGGCTCCCTACAATGAGCAGTTCTTC
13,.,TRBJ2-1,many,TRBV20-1,CSARARTSAGQFF,TGCAGTGCTAGAGCTAGGACTTCCGCGGGGCAGTTCTTC
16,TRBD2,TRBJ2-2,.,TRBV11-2,CASSLEEAGGTGELFF,TGTGCCAGCAGCCTGGAGGAAGCGGGGGGTACCGGGGAGCTGTTTTTT
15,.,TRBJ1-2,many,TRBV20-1,CSARPVGLGNYGYTF,TGCAGTGCTAGACCCGTCGGCCTGGGTAACTATGGCTACACCTTC
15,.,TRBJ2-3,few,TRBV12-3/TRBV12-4,CASSSLSPSTDTQYF,TGTGCCAGCAGTTCCCTTAGCCCTAGCACAGATACGCAGTATTTT
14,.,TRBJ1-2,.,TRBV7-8,CASSNGRFNYGYTF,TGTGCCAGCAGCAATGGACGGTTCAACTATGGCTACACCTTC
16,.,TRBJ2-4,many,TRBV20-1,CSAVAWTGGSKNIQYF,TGCAGTGCTGTAGCATGGACGGGCGGCTCCAAAAACATTCAGTACTTC
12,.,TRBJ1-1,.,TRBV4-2,CASSQEGSAAFF,TGTGCCAGCAGCCAAGAAGGATCGGCGGCTTTCTTT
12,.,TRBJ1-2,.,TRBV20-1,CSEEHRAGGYTF,TGCAGTGAAGAGCACAGGGCAGGCGGCTACACCTTC
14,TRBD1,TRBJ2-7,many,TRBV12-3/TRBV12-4,CASSPTQGAGEQYF,TGTGCCAGCAGTCCCACACAGGGGGCTGGGGAGCAGTACTTC
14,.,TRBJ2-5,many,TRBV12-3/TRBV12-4,CASTRSSRAETQYF,TGTGCCAGCACCCGATCAAGCAGGGCGGAGACCCAGTACTTC
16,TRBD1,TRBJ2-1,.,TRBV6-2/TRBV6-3,CASRTTTGANRNEQFF,TGTGCCAGCAGAACCACCACAGGGGCCAATAGAAATGAGCAGTTCTTC
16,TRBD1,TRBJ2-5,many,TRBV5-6,CASSLKDRDVGETQYF,TGTGCCAGCAGCTTAAAGGACAGGGATGTGGGCGAGACCCAGTACTTC
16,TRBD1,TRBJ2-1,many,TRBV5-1,CASSLAPGQGSWEQFF,TGCGCCAGCAGCTTGGCACCGGGACAGGGATCGTGGGAGCAGTTCTTC
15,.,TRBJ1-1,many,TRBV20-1,CSAPPAGLGNTEAFF,TGCAGTGCCCCGCCAGCGGGCCTGGGTAACACTGAAGCTTTCTTT
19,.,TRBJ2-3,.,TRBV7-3,CASSLIDSRVDTRGDTQYF,TGTGCCAGCAGCTTAATAGACAGTCGGGTTGACACACGGGGAGATACGCAGTATTTT
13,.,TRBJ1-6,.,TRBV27,CASSLSRSSPLHF,TGTGCCAGCAGTTTATCACGATCGTCACCCCTCCACTTT
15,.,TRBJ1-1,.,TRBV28,CASSLWKGTYTEAFF,TGTGCCAGCAGCCTCTGGAAGGGCACGTACACTGAAGCTTTCTTT
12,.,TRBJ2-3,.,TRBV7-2,CASSFTSATQYF,TGTGCCAGCAGCTTTACTAGTGCTACGCAGTATTTT
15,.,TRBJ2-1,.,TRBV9,CASSVSRGLWNEQFF,TGTGCCAGCAGCGTTAGCAGGGGCCTTTGGAATGAGCAGTTCTTC
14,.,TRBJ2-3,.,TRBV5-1,CASTRDVVGDTQYF,TGCGCCAGCACTAGGGACGTCGTAGGGGATACGCAGTATTTT
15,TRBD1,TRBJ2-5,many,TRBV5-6,CASSWAGTEMETQYF,TGTGCCAGCAGCTGGGCCGGGACAGAGATGGAGACCCAGTACTTC
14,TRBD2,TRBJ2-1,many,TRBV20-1,CSARGGLAGNEQFF,TGCAGTGCTAGAGGGGGACTAGCAGGCAATGAGCAGTTCTTC
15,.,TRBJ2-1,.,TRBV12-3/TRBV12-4,CASGGTAASYNEQFF,TGTGCCAGCGGAGGGACAGCCGCCTCCTACAATGAGCAGTTCTTC
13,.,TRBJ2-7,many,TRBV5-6,CASSFTGPYEQYF,TGTGCCAGCAGCTTTACAGGGCCCTACGAGCAGTACTTC
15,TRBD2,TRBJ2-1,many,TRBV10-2,CASGEAGAVANEQFF,TGCGCCAGCGGAGAAGCGGGGGCCGTTGCGAATGAGCAGTTCTTC
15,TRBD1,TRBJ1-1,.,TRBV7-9,CASSLARGQGGEAFF,TGTGCCAGCAGCTTAGCTCGAGGACAGGGAGGGGAAGCTTTCTTT
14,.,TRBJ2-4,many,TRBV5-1,CASSLGPEDGTQYF,TGCGCCAGCAGCTTAGGCCCTGAAGATGGCACTCAGTACTTC
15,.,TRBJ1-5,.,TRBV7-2,CPSSLVGSTIQPQHF,TGTCCCAGCAGCTTAGTTGGGAGTACGATTCAGCCCCAGCATTTT
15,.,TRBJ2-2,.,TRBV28,CASTLRGKGTGELFF,TGTGCCAGCACCTTGAGAGGGAAGGGGACCGGGGAGCTGTTTTTT
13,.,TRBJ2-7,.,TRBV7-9,CASSPPGATEQYF,TGTGCCAGCAGCCCCCCTGGAGCCACCGAGCAGTACTTC
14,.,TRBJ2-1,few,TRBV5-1,CASNPGVTERRQFF,TGCGCCAGCAATCCGGGGGTCACGGAGAGAAGGCAGTTCTTC
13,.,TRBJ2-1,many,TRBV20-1,CSAREGGDHEQFF,TGCAGTGCTAGAGAAGGCGGGGATCATGAGCAGTTCTTC
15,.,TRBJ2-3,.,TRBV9,CASSARQSSTDTQYF,TGTGCCAGCAGCGCCAGACAGAGTAGCACAGATACGCAGTATTTT
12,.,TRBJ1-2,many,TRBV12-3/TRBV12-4,CASSGERYGYTF,TGTGCCAGCAGTGGAGAACGCTATGGCTACACCTTC
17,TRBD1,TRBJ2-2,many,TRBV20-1,CSARPRDRESNTGELFF,TGCAGTGCTAGACCCAGGGACAGGGAATCGAACACCGGGGAGCTGTTTTTT
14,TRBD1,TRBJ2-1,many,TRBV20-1,CSARDGDRGYEQFF,TGCAGTGCTAGAGATGGGGACAGGGGGTATGAGCAGTTCTTC
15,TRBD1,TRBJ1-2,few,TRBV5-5,CASSSPGTGVYGYTF,TGTGCCAGCAGCTCTCCCGGGACAGGGGTCTATGGCTACACCTTC
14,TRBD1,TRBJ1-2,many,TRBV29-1,CSADHRGIDYGYTF,TGCAGCGCCGACCACAGGGGGATCGACTATGGCTACACCTTC
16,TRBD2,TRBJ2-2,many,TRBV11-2,CASSLELLAGTGELFF,TGTGCCAGCAGCTTAGAGCTCCTAGCGGGCACCGGGGAGCTGTTTTTT
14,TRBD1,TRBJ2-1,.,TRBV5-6,CASSFGTGDNEQFF,TGTGCCAGCAGCTTCGGGACAGGTGACAATGAGCAGTTCTTC
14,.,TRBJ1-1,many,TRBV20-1,CSARKGQANTEAFF,TGCAGTGCTAGAAAGGGGCAGGCGAACACTGAAGCTTTCTTT